Sequencing of this TCR beta chain was carried out in a study of T-cell memory formation after mild COVID-19. This clonotype was observed many times. Its antigen remains unidentified. TCR alpha and TCR beta cDNA libraries with sample barcodes and UMIs came from 5'RACE using constant-segment primers. A single record per CDR3 protein comes from TCRdb applying MiXCR to the 5' RACE reads. The sample holds around 160,000 distinct CDR3 sequences, around 10% seen once. Germline assignment: CDR1 DFQATT and CDR2 SNEGSKA (reference sequence). This CDR3 has 13 residues. V gave up 6 bases and J gave up 3 bases; unmatched junction bases: 8. Findings and caveats of the study: A balance of CD4 and CD8 characterized clones contracting day 15 to 85, whereas later expanders leaned CD4+. Pre-infection memory held some responding clones, suggesting pre-existing cross-reactive T cells responded. Day 37-peaking second-wave clones had unconfirmed SARS-CoV-2 specificity.

Material: PBMCs or a T cell subset sorted from them (not recorded which). This clonotype originated in a man aged 18 to 30 who had mild COVID-19 (a few samples of this study predate the infection). Cell type and time point are not known. The V call is TRBV20-1, the J call TRBJ2-7; TRBD1 aligns across 7 bases. The CDR3 region has the DNA TGCAGTGCCGCGGACAGGAAAAGCTACGAGCAGTACGTC. Translation: CSAADRKSYEQYV.